This TCR beta chain was sequenced during a study of blood T cells in healthy people across ages. A second PCR of 7 to 11 cycles used a sample-barcoded 5' primer and a J-beta primer mix. TCRdb analysed the 5' RACE reads with MiXCR anew, one entry per CDR3 protein. In the table there are about 1 million distinct CDR3 sequences, over 35% of which are singletons. The CDR3 is made up of 13 amino acids. J gave up 4 bases and V 7 bases, and 10 bases lay outside the gene matches. Germline CDR1 is SQVTM and CDR2 is ANQGSEA. This chain uses TRBV29-1 with TRBJ2-7; 7 bases line up with TRBD1. This sequence originates from a woman in her sixties in good health. Material for sequencing was blood. DNA for the CDR3: TGCAGCGGTGGGGGACAGAAACCATACGAGCAGTACTTC. Protein product: CSGGGQKPYEQYF.